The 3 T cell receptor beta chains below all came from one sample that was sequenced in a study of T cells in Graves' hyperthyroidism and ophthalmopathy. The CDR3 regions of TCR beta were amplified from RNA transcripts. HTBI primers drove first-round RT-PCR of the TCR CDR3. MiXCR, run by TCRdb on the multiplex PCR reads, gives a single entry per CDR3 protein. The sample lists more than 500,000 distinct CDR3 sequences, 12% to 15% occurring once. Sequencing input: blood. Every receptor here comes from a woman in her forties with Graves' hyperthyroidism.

CDR3 protein: CASASTGVGETQYF. The CDR3 bases are TGCGCCAGCGCGTCTACAGGGGTTGGGGAGACCCAGTACTTC. This chain links TRBV5-1 with TRBJ2-5, with 7 bases that match TRBD1. There are 14 residues in the CDR3. Trimming at V came to 7 bases and at J to 5 bases, leaving 11 bases not matched to a gene. CDR1 is SGHRS and CDR2 is YFSETQ in the germline V gene.

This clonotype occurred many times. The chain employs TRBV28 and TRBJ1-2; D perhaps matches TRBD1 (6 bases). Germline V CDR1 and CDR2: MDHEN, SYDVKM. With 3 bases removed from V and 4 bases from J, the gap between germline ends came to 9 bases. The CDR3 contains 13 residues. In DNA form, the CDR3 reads TGTGCCAGCAGTTTCCGGACAGCCTATGGCTACACCTTC. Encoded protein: CASSFRTAYGYTF.

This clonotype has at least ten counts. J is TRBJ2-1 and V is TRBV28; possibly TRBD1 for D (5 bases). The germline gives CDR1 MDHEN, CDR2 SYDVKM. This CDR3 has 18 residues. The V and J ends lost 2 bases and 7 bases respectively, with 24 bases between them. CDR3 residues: CASSLSGRVRANPNEQFF. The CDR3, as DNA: TGTGCCAGCAGTTTAAGTGGCAGGGTCAGGGCCAACCCTAATGAGCAGTTCTTC. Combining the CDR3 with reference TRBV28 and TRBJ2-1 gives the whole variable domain DVKVTQSSRYLVKRTGEKVFLECVQDMDHENMFWYRQDPGLGLRLIYFSYDVKMKEKGDIPEGYSVSREKKERFSLILESASTNQTSMYLCASSLSGRVRANPNEQFFGPGTRLTVL.